This passage covers 24 T cell receptor beta chains from one sample sequenced in a study of Ad26.COV2.S vaccination and SARS-CoV-2 variants. Noted treatment: some 20 received Ad26.COV2.S at low or high dose, single or two shots; 5 received placebo; per-sample allocation not given. On day 63 after the first injection, vaccine and placebo recipients gave samples. The data were produced by immunoSEQ multiplex PCR, yet TCRdb's version contains in-frame clones alone and is incomplete. The sample consists of about 350,000 clones, around 89% of them appearing once. The input for sequencing was peripheral blood, taken in a trial of Ad26.COV2.S vaccine versus placebo. All receptors come from a person aged 18-60 years who received the Ad26.COV2.S COVID-19 vaccine or a placebo.

The chain is built from TRBV10-2 and TRBJ2-6; tentatively, D is TRBD1 (6 bases). Between the trimmed V and J ends, which lost 11 bases and 4 bases, there was a span of 18 bases. CDR1 and CDR2 (germline): WSHSY, SAAADI. This CDR3 is 15 amino acids long. The CDR3 nucleotides read TGCGCCGCAACGGCAGGGGCTGAAGGGGCCAACGTCCTGACTTTC. This gives the protein CAATAGAEGANVLTF.

This chain links TRBV28 with TRBJ1-3; D gene ambiguous. CDR1 and CDR2 from the germline V gene are MDHEN and SYDVKM. Trimming took 5 bases from V and 2 from J, leaving 10 bases between them. The CDR3 has 14 amino acids. The CDR3 DNA sequence: TGTGCCAGCAGTGAACCTGGACCTGGAAACACCATATATTTT. Protein product: CASSEPGPGNTIYF.

The chain employs TRBV29-1 and TRBJ1-2; D not certain. The germline V and J ends were trimmed by 3 bases and 4 bases, with 15 bases remaining between them. The CDR3 extends over 14 amino acids. The germline V gene encodes CDR1 SQVTM and CDR2 ANQGSEA. In DNA form, the CDR3 reads TGCAGCGTTGATGGTGGCGGACGGGGCTATGGCTACACCTTC. This sequence encodes CSVDGGGRGYGYTF.

The rearrangement uses TRBV28 and TRBJ2-1, with 8 bases that match TRBD1. V gave up 4 bases and J gave up 3 bases; unmatched junction bases: 11. The CDR3 sequence is 17 residues long. Germline CDR1 MDHEN, CDR2 SYDVKM. The CDR3 loop reads CASSSYSGGPLYNEQFF. The DNA of the CDR3 is TGTGCCAGCAGTTCGTACTCAGGGGGCCCCCTCTACAATGAGCAGTTCTTC. Full variable domain (missing parts from reference TRBV28 and TRBJ2-1): DVKVTQSSRYLVKRTGEKVFLECVQDMDHENMFWYRQDPGLGLRLIYFSYDVKMKEKGDIPEGYSVSREKKERFSLILESASTNQTSMYLCASSSYSGGPLYNEQFFGPGTRLTVL.

V is TRBV30 and J is TRBJ1-3; D is uncertain. The CDR3 totals 13 residues. Germline CDR1 reads GTSNPN; CDR2 reads SVGIG (reference sequence). V gave up 0 bases and J gave up 2 bases, with 5 bases separating them. The CDR3 bases are TGTGCCTGGAGTGTGCAGGCTGGAAACACCATATATTTT. Its protein is CAWSVQAGNTIYF.

The rearrangement joins TRBV4-3 to TRBJ1-2; 8 bases agree with TRBD1. This CDR3 comprises 12 residues. Germline-derived CDR1 and CDR2 are LGHNA and YSLEER. V was pared by 4 bases and J by 9 bases, with 4 bases of the junction left unmatched. CDR3: CASSPDRGSYTF. The CDR3 DNA is TGCGCCAGCAGCCCTGACAGGGGCAGCTACACCTTC.

This clone was picked up one time. The rearrangement uses TRBV12-3 or TRBV12-4 and TRBJ1-2, with D perhaps TRBD1 (6 bases). Trimming took 3 bases from V and 7 from J, leaving 9 bases between them. This CDR3 is built from 12 residues. The CDR3 reads CASSFGGAGYTF. The CDR3 DNA reads TGTGCCAGCAGTTTCGGGGGCGCTGGCTACACCTTC.

V and J are TRBV7-9 and TRBJ2-1; either TRBD1 or TRBD2 may supply D (7 bases each). V was trimmed by 5 bases and J by 5 bases, leaving 16 bases between them. The CDR3 runs to 15 residues. Germline V gene sequence: CDR1 SEHNR, CDR2 FQNEAQ (reference sequence). The CDR3 protein is CASSRDRAGDNEQFF. The CDR3, as DNA: TGTGCCAGCAGCCGTGACAGGGCGGGAGACAATGAGCAGTTCTTC.

This rearrangement joins TRBV28 to TRBJ1-1; D uncertain. Germline V gives CDR1 MDHEN, CDR2 SYDVKM. The V end lost 3 bases, the J end lost 1 base, and 3 bases lay between the germline ends. This CDR3 contains 12 residues. CDR3: CASSLWNTEAFF. The CDR3 DNA reads TGTGCCAGCAGTTTGTGGAACACTGAAGCTTTCTTT.

The chain carries TRBV19 and TRBJ1-1, with TRBD1 matching 9 bases. The V segment lost 5 bases and the J segment 7 bases; nucleotides outside the gene matches: 11. CDR3 length: 15 amino acids. Germline V gene lookup returns CDR1 LNHDA and CDR2 SQIVND (reference sequence). This chain's CDR3 is CASSSWTGELGEAFF. The CDR3 DNA follows: TGTGCCAGTAGTTCTTGGACAGGGGAATTAGGTGAAGCTTTCTTT.

This clone was seen a few times. The J gene is TRBJ2-7, the V gene TRBV3-1 (or the pseudogene TRBV3-2); 11 bases are shared with TRBD2. J gave up 1 base and V 0 bases, and 5 bases lay outside the gene matches. Germline CDR1 and CDR2: LGHDT and YNNKEL (reference sequence). The CDR3 covers 17 residues. Written as DNA, the CDR3 is TGTGCCAGCAGCCAAGACTGGACTAGCGGGTCATCCTACGAGCAGTACTTC. Amino acid sequence: CASSQDWTSGSSYEQYF.

This chain uses TRBV28 with TRBJ1-5; D is unresolved. This CDR3 comprises 15 residues. Trimming took off 3 bases at V and 0 bases at J, with 9 bases between the two ends. The V gene's germline CDR1 is MDHEN and CDR2 SYDVKM. The CDR3 nucleotides read TGTGCCAGCAGTTTGTGGGGAGATAGCAATCAGCCCCAGCATTTT. This encodes CASSLWGDSNQPQHF.

This clone is a singleton in its sample. V is TRBV7-9 and J is TRBJ2-3, with 12 bases aligning to TRBD2. V shed 6 bases and J 4 bases; nucleotides not matched to a gene: 5. The CDR3 is made up of 15 amino acids. Looked up from germline, CDR1 is SEHNR and CDR2 is FQNEAQ (reference sequence). CDR3 protein: CASRQTSGGPDTQYF. CDR3 DNA: TGTGCCAGCAGACAAACTAGCGGGGGGCCAGATACGCAGTATTTT.

The chain carries TRBV4-1 and TRBJ2-2, with TRBD2 matching 7 bases. The CDR3 has 19 residues. The germline CDR1 and CDR2 sequences are MGHRA and YSYEKL. V was pared by 1 base and J by 0 bases, with 11 bases of the junction left unmatched. The CDR3 region is CASSQVWSPSGTNTGELFF. For the CDR3, the DNA is TGCGCCAGCAGCCAAGTTTGGTCGCCTAGCGGAACGAACACCGGGGAGCTGTTTTTT.

The genes are TRBV7-2 and TRBJ2-5, with 9 bases identical to TRBD1. Germline loops: CDR1 SGHTA, CDR2 FQGNSA. Trimming at V came to 4 bases and at J to 0 bases, leaving 3 bases not matched to a gene. The CDR3 totals 15 residues. This CDR3 reads CASSSGQGYQETQYF. DNA of the CDR3: TGTGCCAGCAGCTCGGGACAGGGCTACCAAGAGACCCAGTACTTC.

This clone was detected only once. This chain's CDR3 is CASRGTGGYEQYF. In DNA, the CDR3 is TGTGCCAGCAGGGGGACAGGGGGCTACGAGCAGTACTTC. The chain has TRBV6-5 and TRBJ2-7; TRBD1 matches at 11 bases. The CDR3 extends over 13 amino acids. The germline V gene encodes CDR1 MNHEY and CDR2 SVGAGI. V shed 6 bases and J 3 bases; nucleotides not matched to a gene: 1.

This sequence joins TRBV4-1 and TRBJ1-2; maybe TRBD1 (5 bases). CDR3 length: 13 residues. CDR1 and CDR2 (germline): MGHRA, YSYEKL. Trimming left V 6 bases short and J 8 bases short, with 16 bases between. The CDR3 reads CASRPRGAEGYTF. The DNA for the CDR3 is TGCGCCAGCAGGCCCAGAGGGGCTGAGGGCTACACCTTC.

The chain has TRBV9 and TRBJ1-2, with D possibly matching TRBD1 (6 bases). The germline V gene encodes CDR1 SGDLS and CDR2 YYNGEE. The CDR3 is 15 residues long. V lost 0 bases and J lost 6, with 15 bases in between. The CDR3 nucleotides are TGTGCCAGCAGCGTAGGAGGGGACACCGGCCATGGCTACACCTTC. Protein sequence: CASSVGGDTGHGYTF.

V is TRBV12-5 and J is TRBJ2-7; TRBD2 might be the D (6 bases). Trimming took off 6 bases at V and 3 bases at J, with 18 bases between the two ends. This CDR3 spans 15 amino acids. CDR1 and CDR2 (germline): LGHNT, FRNRAP. The CDR3 reads CASGNPFSGVYEQYF. CDR3 bases: TGTGCTAGTGGCAACCCCTTTAGCGGAGTCTACGAGCAGTACTTC.

The genes are TRBV19 and TRBJ2-5, with D perhaps matching TRBD1 (6 bases). The germline V gene encodes CDR1 LNHDA and CDR2 SQIVND (reference sequence). The CDR3 runs 14 residues. Trimming pared 5 bases from V and 4 bases from J, leaving 14 bases between. The CDR3 DNA follows: TGTGCCAGTAGTCCCCAGGACAGCTTAGAGACCCAGTACTTC. Protein sequence: CASSPQDSLETQYF.

The chain has TRBV24-1 and TRBJ2-1, with TRBD2 matching 10 bases. Trimming cost V 4 bases and J 7 bases; bases outside gene matches: 6. The CDR3 totals 15 residues. Looked up from germline, CDR1 is KGHDR and CDR2 is SFDVKD. The CDR3 region has the DNA TGTGCCACCAGTGAGTTAGCGGGAGGATTGAATGAGCAGTTCTTC. Translating gives CATSELAGGLNEQFF.

The chain has TRBV28 and TRBJ1-6; 7 nucleotides line up with TRBD1. The germline V gene has CDR1 MDHEN and CDR2 SYDVKM. CDR3 length: 15 residues. The trim removed 4 bases at V and 4 bases at J, leaving 4 bases unmatched. The CDR3 sequence is CASSSPGQYNSPLHF. The CDR3 DNA is TGTGCCAGCAGTTCCCCGGGACAGTATAATTCACCCCTCCACTTT.

The chain carries TRBV29-1 and TRBJ2-2, with 7 bases lining up with TRBD2. Germline V gene lookup returns CDR1 SQVTM and CDR2 ANQGSEA. V lost 6 bases and J lost 5; bases outside the gene matches: 3. The length of the CDR3 is 12 residues. As DNA, the CDR3 is TGCAGCGTCGAGCGGGGAACCGGGGAGCTGTTTTTT. Its translation: CSVERGTGELFF.

The sample holds a few counts of this clone. This chain connects TRBV5-1 to TRBJ1-2; D might be TRBD1 (5 bases). V lost 2 bases to trimming and J lost 2 bases, with 10 bases between them. CDR3 length equals 14 residues. Germline V gene lookup returns CDR1 SGHRS and CDR2 YFSETQ. The CDR3 DNA follows: TGCGCCAGCAGCTTAGAGGCAGGGAACTATGGCTACACCTTC. This sequence encodes CASSLEAGNYGYTF.